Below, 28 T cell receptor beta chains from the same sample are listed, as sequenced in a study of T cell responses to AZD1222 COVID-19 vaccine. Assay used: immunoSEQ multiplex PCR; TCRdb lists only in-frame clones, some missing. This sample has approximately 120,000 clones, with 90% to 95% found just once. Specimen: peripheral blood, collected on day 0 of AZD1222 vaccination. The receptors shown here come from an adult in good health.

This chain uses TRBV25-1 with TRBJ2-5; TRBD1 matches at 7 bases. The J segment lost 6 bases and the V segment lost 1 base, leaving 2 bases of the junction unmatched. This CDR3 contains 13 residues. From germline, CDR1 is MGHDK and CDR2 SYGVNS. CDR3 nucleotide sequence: TGTGCCAGCAGTGAATCGGGACAGAAGACCCAGTACTTC. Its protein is CASSESGQKTQYF.

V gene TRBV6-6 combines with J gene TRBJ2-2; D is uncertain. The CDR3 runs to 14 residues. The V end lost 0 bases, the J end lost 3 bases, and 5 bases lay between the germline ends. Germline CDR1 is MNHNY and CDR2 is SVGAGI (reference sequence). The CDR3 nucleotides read TGTGCCAGCAGTTACTCTGGGTACACCGGGGAGCTGTTTTTT. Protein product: CASSYSGYTGELFF.

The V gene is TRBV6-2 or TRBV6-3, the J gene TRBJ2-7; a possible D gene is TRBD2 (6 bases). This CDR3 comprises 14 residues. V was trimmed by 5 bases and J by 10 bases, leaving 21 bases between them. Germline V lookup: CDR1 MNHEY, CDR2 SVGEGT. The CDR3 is CASSLPRDSTVQYF. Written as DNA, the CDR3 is TGTGCCAGCAGTCTACCCCGGGACTCGACCGTCCAGTACTTC.

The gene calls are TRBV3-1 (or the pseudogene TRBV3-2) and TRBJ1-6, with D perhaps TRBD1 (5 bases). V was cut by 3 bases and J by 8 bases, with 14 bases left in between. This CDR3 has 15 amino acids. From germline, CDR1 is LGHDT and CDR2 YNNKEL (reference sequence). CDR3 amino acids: CASSQPRQGDSPLHF. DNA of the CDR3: TGTGCCAGCAGCCAGCCCCGGCAGGGTGATTCACCCCTCCACTTT.

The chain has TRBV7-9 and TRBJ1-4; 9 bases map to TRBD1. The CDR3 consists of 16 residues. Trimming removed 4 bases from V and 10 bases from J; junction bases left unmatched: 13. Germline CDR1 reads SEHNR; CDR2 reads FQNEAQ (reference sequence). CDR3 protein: CASSSSEGTGSAKLFF. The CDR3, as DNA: TGTGCCAGCAGCTCGAGTGAGGGGACAGGGTCTGCAAAACTGTTTTTT.

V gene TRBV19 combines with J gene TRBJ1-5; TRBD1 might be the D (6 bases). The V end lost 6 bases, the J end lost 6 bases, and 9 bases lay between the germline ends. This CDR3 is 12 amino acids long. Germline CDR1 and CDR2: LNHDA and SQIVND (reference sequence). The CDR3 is CASSRGGQPQHF. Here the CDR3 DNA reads TGTGCCAGTAGCAGGGGAGGTCAGCCCCAGCATTTT.

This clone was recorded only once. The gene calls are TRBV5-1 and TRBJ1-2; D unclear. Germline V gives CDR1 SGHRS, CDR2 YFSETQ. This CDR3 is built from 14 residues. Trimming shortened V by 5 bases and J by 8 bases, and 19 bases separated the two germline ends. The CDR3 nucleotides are TGCGCCAGCAGGACCTCTACTGATTTAGGCGGCTACACCTTC. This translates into CASRTSTDLGGYTF.

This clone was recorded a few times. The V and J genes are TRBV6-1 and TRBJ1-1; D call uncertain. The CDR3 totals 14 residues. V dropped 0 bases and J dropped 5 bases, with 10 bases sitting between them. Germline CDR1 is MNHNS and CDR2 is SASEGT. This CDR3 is CASSEALRKTEAFF. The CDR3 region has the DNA TGTGCCAGCAGTGAAGCGTTAAGGAAGACTGAAGCTTTCTTT.

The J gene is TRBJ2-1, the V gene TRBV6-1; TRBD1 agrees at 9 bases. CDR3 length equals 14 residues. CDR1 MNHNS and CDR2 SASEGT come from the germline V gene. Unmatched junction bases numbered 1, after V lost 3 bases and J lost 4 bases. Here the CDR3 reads CASSEGTGYNEQFF. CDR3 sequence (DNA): TGTGCCAGCAGTGAGGGGACAGGGTACAATGAGCAGTTCTTC.

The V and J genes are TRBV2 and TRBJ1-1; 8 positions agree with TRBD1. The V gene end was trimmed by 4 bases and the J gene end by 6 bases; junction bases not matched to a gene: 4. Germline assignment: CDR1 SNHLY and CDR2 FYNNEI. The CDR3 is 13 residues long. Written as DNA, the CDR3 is TGTGCCAGCAGTGGACAGGGGATATCTGAAGCTTTCTTT. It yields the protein CASSGQGISEAFF.

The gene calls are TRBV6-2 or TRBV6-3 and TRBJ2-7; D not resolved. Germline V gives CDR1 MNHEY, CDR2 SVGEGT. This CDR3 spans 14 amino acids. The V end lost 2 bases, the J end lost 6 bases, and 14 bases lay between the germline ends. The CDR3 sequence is CASSYRQVRGEQYF. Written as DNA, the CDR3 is TGTGCCAGCAGTTACCGGCAGGTACGTGGCGAGCAGTACTTC.

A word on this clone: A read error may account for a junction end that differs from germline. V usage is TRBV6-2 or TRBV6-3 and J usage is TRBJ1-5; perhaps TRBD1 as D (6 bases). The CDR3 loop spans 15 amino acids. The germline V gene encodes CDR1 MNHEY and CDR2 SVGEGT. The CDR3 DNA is TGTGCCAGCAGTCACTCGACACAGGGTGCTCAGCCCCAGCATTTT. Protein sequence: CASSHSTQGAQPQHF.

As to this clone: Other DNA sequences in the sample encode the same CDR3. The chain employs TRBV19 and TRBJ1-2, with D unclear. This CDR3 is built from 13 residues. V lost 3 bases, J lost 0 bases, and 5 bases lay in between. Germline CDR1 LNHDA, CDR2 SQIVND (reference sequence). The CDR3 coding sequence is TGTGCCAGTAGTATCGGATCTAACTATGGCTACACCTTC. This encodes CASSIGSNYGYTF.

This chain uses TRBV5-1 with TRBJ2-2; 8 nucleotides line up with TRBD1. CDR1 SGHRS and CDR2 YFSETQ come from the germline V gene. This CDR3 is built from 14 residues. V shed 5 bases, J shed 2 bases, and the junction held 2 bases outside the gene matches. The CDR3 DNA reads TGCGCCAGCAGGGACAGGGCCAACACCGGGGAGCTGTTTTTT. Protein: CASRDRANTGELFF.

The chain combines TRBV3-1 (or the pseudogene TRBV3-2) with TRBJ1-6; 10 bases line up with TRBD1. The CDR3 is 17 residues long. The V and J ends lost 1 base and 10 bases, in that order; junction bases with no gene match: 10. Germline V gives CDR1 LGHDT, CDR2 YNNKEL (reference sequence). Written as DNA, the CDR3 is TGTGCCAGCAGCCAAGGAGCCGGGACAGGGGAGTCCTCACCCCTCCACTTT. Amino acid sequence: CASSQGAGTGESSPLHF.

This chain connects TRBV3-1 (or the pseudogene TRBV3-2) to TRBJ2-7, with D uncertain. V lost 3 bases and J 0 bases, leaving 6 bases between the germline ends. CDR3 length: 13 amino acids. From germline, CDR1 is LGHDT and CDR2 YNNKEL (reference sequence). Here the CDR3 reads CASSQVSSYEQYF. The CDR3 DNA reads TGTGCCAGCAGCCAGGTAAGCTCCTACGAGCAGTACTTC.

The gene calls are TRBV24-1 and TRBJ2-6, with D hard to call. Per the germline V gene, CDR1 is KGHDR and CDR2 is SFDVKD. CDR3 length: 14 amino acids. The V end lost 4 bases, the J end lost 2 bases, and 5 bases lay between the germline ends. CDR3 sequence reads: CATSDLAGANVLTF. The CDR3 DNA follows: TGTGCCACCAGTGACCTAGCTGGGGCCAACGTCCTGACTTTC.

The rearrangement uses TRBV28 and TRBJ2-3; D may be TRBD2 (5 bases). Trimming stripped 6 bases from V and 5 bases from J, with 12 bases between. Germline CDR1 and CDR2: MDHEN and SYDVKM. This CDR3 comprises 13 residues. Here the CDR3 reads CASRGRTGDTQYF. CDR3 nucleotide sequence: TGTGCCAGCAGGGGTCGGACTGGAGATACGCAGTATTTT.

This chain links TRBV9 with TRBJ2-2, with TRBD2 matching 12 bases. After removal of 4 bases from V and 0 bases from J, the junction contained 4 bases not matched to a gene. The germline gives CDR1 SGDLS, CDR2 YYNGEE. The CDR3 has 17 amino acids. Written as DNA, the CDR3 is TGTGCCAGCAGCTCCCGGACTAGCGGGACGAACACCGGGGAGCTGTTTTTT. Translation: CASSSRTSGTNTGELFF.

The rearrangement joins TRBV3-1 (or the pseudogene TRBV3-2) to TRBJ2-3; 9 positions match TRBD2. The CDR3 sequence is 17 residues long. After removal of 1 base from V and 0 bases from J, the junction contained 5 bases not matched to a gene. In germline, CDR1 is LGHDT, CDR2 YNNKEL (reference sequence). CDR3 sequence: CASSQGLAGSSTDTQYF. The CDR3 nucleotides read TGTGCCAGCAGCCAAGGGCTAGCGGGATCTAGCACAGATACGCAGTATTTT.

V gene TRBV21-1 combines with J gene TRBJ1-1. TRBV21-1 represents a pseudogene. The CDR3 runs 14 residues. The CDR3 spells CASSKALSGVWAFF. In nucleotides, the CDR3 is TGTGCCAGCAGCAAAGCGCTTTCGGGGGTTTGGGCTTTCTTT.

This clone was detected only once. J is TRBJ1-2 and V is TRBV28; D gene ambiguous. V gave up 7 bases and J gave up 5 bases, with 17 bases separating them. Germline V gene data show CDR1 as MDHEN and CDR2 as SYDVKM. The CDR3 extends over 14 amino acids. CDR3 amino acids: CASNGIRKAYGYTF. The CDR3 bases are TGTGCCAGCAACGGGATACGGAAAGCTTATGGCTACACCTTC.

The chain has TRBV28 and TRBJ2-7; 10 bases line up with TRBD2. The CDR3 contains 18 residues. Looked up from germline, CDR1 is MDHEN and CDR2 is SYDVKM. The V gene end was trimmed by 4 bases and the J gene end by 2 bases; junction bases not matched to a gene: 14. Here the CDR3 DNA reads TGTGCCAGCAGTTCCCTGCAACCCCGGACTAGCGGTACCTACGAGCAGTACTTC. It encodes CASSSLQPRTSGTYEQYF.

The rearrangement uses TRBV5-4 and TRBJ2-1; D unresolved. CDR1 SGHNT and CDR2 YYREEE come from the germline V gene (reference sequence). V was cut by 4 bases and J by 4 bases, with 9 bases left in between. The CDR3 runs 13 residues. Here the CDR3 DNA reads TGTGCCAGCAGCCTGGTCGGGTACAATGAGCAGTTCTTC. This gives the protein CASSLVGYNEQFF.

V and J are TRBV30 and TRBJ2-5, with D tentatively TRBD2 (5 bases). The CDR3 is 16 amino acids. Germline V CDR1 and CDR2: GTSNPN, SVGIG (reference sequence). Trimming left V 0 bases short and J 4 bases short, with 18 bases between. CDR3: CAWSVRGRVGGETQYF. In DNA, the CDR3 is TGTGCCTGGAGTGTACGTGGGAGAGTAGGCGGAGAGACCCAGTACTTC.

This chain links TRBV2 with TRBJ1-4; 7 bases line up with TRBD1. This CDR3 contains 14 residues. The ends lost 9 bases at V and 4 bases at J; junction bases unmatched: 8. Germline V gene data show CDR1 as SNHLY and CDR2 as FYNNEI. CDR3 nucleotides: TGTGCCAGTGAATACAGGGGTGATAATGAAAAACTGTTTTTT. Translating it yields CASEYRGDNEKLFF.

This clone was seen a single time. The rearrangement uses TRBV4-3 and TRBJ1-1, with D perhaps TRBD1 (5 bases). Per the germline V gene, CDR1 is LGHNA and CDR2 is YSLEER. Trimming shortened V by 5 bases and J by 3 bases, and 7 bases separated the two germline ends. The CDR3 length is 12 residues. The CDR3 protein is CASSSGDTEAFF. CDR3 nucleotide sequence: TGCGCCAGCAGCTCGGGGGACACTGAAGCTTTCTTT.

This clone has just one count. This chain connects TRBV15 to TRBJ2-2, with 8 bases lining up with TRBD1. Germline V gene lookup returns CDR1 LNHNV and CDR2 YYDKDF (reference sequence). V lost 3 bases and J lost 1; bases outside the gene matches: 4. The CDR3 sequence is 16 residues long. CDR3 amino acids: CATSRPGTGNTGELFF. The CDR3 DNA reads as TGTGCCACCAGCAGGCCCGGGACAGGGAACACCGGGGAGCTGTTTTTT. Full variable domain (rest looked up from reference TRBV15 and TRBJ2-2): DAMVIQNPRYQVTQFGKPVTLSCSQTLNHNVMYWYQQKSSQAPKLLFHYYDKDFNNEADTPDNFQSRRPNTSFCFLDIRSPGLGDTAMYLCATSRPGTGNTGELFFGEGSRLTVL.